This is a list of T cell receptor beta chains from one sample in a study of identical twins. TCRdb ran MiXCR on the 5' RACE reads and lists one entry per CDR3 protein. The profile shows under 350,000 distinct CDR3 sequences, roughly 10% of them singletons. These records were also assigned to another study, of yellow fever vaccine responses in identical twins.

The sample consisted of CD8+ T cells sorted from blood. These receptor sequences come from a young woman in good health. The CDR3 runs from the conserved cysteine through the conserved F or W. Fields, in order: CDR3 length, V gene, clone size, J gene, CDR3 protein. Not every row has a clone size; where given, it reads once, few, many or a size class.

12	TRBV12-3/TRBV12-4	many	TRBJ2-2	CASSPNTGELFF
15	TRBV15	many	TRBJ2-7	CATSRDRGGGPEQYF
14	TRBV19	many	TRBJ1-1	CASSPTGTGTEAFF
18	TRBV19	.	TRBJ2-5	CASSIARGRTGLQETQYF
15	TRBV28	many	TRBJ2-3	CASSLGAGAGDTQYF
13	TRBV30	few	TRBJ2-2	CAWHTGDTGELFF
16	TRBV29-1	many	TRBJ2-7	CSVEGEISGSSYEQYF
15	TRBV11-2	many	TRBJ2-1	CASSRGLGVYNEQFF
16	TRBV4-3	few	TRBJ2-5	CASSQARPAGGETQYF
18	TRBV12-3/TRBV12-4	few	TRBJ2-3	CASSLWASGRIDTDTQYF
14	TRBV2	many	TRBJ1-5	CASRPGQGNQPQHF
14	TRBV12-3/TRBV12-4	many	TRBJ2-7	CASSFGTSYYEQYF
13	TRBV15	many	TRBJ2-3	CATSYRDADTQYF
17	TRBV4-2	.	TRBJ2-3	CASRQANEDPDTDTQYF
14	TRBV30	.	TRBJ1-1	CAWSVAHLNTEAFF
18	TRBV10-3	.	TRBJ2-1	CAISAALSGGTPYNEQFF
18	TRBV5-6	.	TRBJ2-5	CASSLIVGTSVTQETQYF
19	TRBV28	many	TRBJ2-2	CASSSRQGSLAGDTGELFF
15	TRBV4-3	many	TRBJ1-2	CASSQDRGQGWGYTF
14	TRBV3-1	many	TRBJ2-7	CASSQETGWYEQYF
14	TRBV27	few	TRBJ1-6	CASSLSRADSPLHF
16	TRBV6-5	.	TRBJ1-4	CASSYSPVEANEKLFF
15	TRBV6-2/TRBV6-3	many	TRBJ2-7	CASSRDRDLPYEQYF
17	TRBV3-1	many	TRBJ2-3	CASSQLGGEGGTDTQYF
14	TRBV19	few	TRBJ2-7	CASSMVGSSYEQYF
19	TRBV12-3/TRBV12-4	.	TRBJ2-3	CASSYFTSGSPISTDTQYF
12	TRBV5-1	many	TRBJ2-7	CASSLEGLEQYF
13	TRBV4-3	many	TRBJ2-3	CASSPGVIDTQYF
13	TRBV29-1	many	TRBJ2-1	CSPRDSASNEQFF
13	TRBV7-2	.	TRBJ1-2	CASSLLGFYGYTF
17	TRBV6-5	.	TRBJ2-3	CASSYSGLGSLTDTQYF
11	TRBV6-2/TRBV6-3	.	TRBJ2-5	CASHTSKTQYF
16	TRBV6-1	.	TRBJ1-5	CASSPDGGVGLQPQHF
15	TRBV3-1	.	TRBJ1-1	CASSPRDPENTEAFF
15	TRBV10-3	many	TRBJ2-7	CAISGDRRDLYEQYF
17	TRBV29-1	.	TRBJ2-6	CSVPNVGSSSGANVLTF
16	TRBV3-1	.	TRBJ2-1	CASSQGVGSIYNEQFF
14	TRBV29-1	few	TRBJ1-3	CSVEGGDSGNTIYF
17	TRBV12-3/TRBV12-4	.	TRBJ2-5	CASSRRLDRGRRETQYF
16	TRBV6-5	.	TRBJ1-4	CASSSPPTGFNEKLFF
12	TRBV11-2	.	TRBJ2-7	CTSSLGTYEQYF
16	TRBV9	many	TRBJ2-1	CASSTRGGFSYNEQFF
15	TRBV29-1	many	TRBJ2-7	CSVEEFGTLGYEQYF
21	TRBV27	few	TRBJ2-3	CASKTADPGTSGKKSTDTQYF
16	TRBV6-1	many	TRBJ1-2	CASREPGLPSHYGYTF
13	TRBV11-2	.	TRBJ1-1	CASSLEMGFAAFF
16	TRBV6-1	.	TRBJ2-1	CASSAQLAESYNEQFF
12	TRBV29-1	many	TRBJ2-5	CSVTSGGETQYF
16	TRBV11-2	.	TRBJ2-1	CASSQEWSGTYNEQFF
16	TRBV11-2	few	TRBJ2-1	CASSSPTSGGAGEQFF
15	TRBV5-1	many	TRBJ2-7	CASSLSMGLFYEQYF
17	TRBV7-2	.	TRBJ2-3	CASSPRLRMGSTDTQYF
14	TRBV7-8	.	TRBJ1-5	CASTDHGSNQPQHF
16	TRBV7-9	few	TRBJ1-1	CASSPPEGRISTEAFF
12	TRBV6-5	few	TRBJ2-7	CASSRPGIEQYF